These 17 T cell receptor beta chains were all obtained from the same sample, sequenced in a study of blood T cell repertoires in COVID-19. The table came from immunoSEQ multiplex PCR; TCRdb's copy has only in-frame clones and leaves some out. The sample has around 190,000 clones; more than 75% are singletons. Material for sequencing was PBMCs or T cells enriched from blood (not recorded which). The receptors originated from a woman aged 45-65 years with acute COVID-19.

This clone has a handful of counts. The chain couples TRBV6-5 to TRBJ1-5; 7 bases match TRBD1. This CDR3 is 13 amino acids long. The V gene end was trimmed by 9 bases and the J gene end by 4 bases; junction bases not matched to a gene: 6. The V gene's germline CDR1 is MNHEY and CDR2 SVGAGI. The CDR3 DNA sequence: TGTGCCAGTACAGGGGCCGGGAATCAGCCCCAGCATTTT. Its translation: CASTGAGNQPQHF.

V is TRBV29-1 and J is TRBJ1-1; 9 nucleotides align to TRBD1. Losses at the gene ends were 5 bases for V and 7 bases for J; bases not matched to a gene: 8. The CDR3 contains 13 residues. Germline V gives CDR1 SQVTM, CDR2 ANQGSEA. The CDR3 bases are TGCAGCGTTCTTAACAGGGGGCGCGGTGAAGCTTTCTTT. Translation gives CSVLNRGRGEAFF. The variable domain in full, completed from reference TRBV29-1 and TRBJ1-1, reads SAVISQKPSRDICQRGTSLTIQCQVDSQVTMMFWYRQQPGQSLTLIATANQGSEATYESGFVIDKFPISRPNLTFSTLTVSNMSPEDSSIYLCSVLNRGRGEAFFGQGTRLTVV.

The V and J genes are TRBV7-2 and TRBJ1-2; the match to TRBD1 covers 8 bases. The CDR3 loop spans 15 amino acids. V dropped 1 base and J dropped 7; count of bases not matched to a gene: 8. Germline CDR1 is SGHTA and CDR2 is FQGNSA. The CDR3: CASSLEYRGGSGYTF. CDR3 in DNA: TGTGCCAGCAGCTTAGAGTACAGGGGGGGTTCTGGCTACACCTTC.

The V gene is TRBV9, the J gene TRBJ1-5, with D possibly being TRBD1 (6 bases). The CDR3 contains 15 residues. Trimming took off 0 bases at V and 9 bases at J, with 16 bases between the two ends. CDR1 and CDR2 (germline): SGDLS, YYNGEE. The CDR3 here is CASSVGSNDRLPQHF. CDR3 nucleotides: TGTGCCAGCAGCGTAGGATCCAACGACAGGCTGCCCCAGCATTTT. The variable domain in full, with the rest retrieved from reference TRBV9 and TRBJ1-5, is DSGVTQTPKHLITATGQRVTLRCSPRSGDLSVYWYQQSLDQGLQFLIQYYNGEERAKGNILERFSAQQFPDLHSELNLSSLELGDSALYFCASSVGSNDRLPQHFGDGTRLSIL.

The rearrangement joins TRBV6-1 to TRBJ2-7, with D maybe TRBD1 (5 bases). Trimming pared 3 bases from V and 6 bases from J, leaving 9 bases between. CDR3 length: 12 amino acids. CDR1 and CDR2 from the germline V gene are MNHNS and SASEGT. CDR3 residues: CASSDRVFEQYV. The DNA for the CDR3 is TGTGCCAGCAGTGACAGGGTTTTCGAGCAGTACGTC.

The rearrangement links TRBV6-2 or TRBV6-3 to TRBJ2-7; 8 positions match TRBD2. With 3 bases clipped from V and 3 bases from J, the junction kept 19 bases outside the gene matches. Per the germline V gene, CDR1 is MNHEY and CDR2 is SVGEGT. The CDR3 loop spans 19 amino acids. In DNA form, the CDR3 reads TGTGCCAGCAGTTATCCCCGGGGAGCAGCGGGGGCCACCATCTACGAGCAGTACGTC. It is translated as CASSYPRGAAGATIYEQYV.

This clone was counted between two and nine times. This chain connects TRBV7-9 to TRBJ1-4; 8 positions match TRBD1. V lost 1 base, J lost 4 bases, and 2 bases stayed unmatched. CDR3 size: 15 residues. Germline values: CDR1 SEHNR, CDR2 FQNEAQ (reference sequence). The CDR3 here is CASSLGQGNNEKLFF. The CDR3 bases are TGTGCCAGCAGCTTAGGACAGGGGAATAATGAAAAACTGTTTTTT.

This clone was counted a few times. The chain carries TRBV12-3 or TRBV12-4 and TRBJ1-2, with 9 bases that match TRBD1. V gave up 5 bases and J gave up 8 bases; unmatched junction bases: 6. This CDR3 spans 13 amino acids. CDR3 nucleotides: TGTGCCAGCAGTCCACAGGGGGCGCGGGGCTACACCTTC. Translating it yields CASSPQGARGYTF.

This sequence joins TRBV2 and TRBJ1-3; D is ambiguous. There are 14 residues in the CDR3. V was clipped by 1 base and J by 3 bases, with 7 bases between them. CDR1 and CDR2 from the germline V gene are SNHLY and FYNNEI. The CDR3 DNA reads TGTGCCAGCAGTGAAGGTCACAATGGAAACACCATATATTTT. Its translation: CASSEGHNGNTIYF. The variable domain in full, with the rest retrieved from reference TRBV2 and TRBJ1-3, is EPEVTQTPSHQVTQMGQEVILRCVPISNHLYFYWYRQILGQKVEFLVSFYNNEISEKSEIFDDQFSVERPDGSNFTLKIRSTKLEDSAMYFCASSEGHNGNTIYFGEGSWLTVV.

V usage is TRBV28 and J usage is TRBJ2-7; tentatively, D is TRBD2 (6 bases). V was pared by 5 bases and J by 0 bases, with 17 bases between. This CDR3 comprises 16 residues. Per germline, CDR1 MDHEN and CDR2 SYDVKM. This chain's CDR3 is CASSPVLAGSSYEQYV. CDR3 bases: TGTGCCAGCAGTCCGGTTCTGGCGGGGAGCTCCTACGAGCAGTACGTC.

This sequence joins TRBV6-5 and TRBJ1-2; possible D gene TRBD1, 5 bases. Trimming shortened V by 0 bases and J by 8 bases, and 19 bases separated the two germline ends. The CDR3 runs to 16 residues. The germline gives CDR1 MNHEY, CDR2 SVGAGI. The CDR3 reads CASSYSNSGGREGYTF. The CDR3 nucleotides read TGTGCCAGCAGTTACTCGAATTCCGGGGGACGAGAGGGCTACACCTTC.

This clone was seen more than once but under ten times. The chain combines TRBV19 with TRBJ2-7, with a tentative D call TRBD2 (7 bases). V lost 11 bases and J 3 bases, leaving 17 bases between the germline ends. CDR3 length: 13 residues. Germline CDR1 reads LNHDA; CDR2 reads SQIVND (reference sequence). The DNA for the CDR3 is TGTGCCCTAGGGGGGGCAGGGGACTACGAGCAGTACGTC. Protein sequence: CALGGAGDYEQYV.

The J gene is TRBJ2-7, the V gene TRBV6-5; D is possibly TRBD1 (6 bases). The CDR3 has 13 amino acids. CDR1 and CDR2 from the germline V gene are MNHEY and SVGAGI. Trimming left V 6 bases short and J 5 bases short, with 14 bases between. CDR3 region: CASRARGTDEQYV. The CDR3 coding sequence is TGTGCCAGCAGGGCCAGGGGAACTGACGAGCAGTACGTC.

The V gene is TRBV4-3, the J gene TRBJ2-1; D is unresolved. The CDR3 totals 15 residues. CDR1 LGHNA and CDR2 YSLEER come from the germline V gene. Trimming pared 0 bases from V and 5 bases from J, leaving 11 bases between. The CDR3 nucleotides read TGCGCCAGCAGCCAAGATTATATCCGGGACAATGAGCAGTTCTTC. Translating gives CASSQDYIRDNEQFF.

The rearrangement joins TRBV7-8 to TRBJ1-5; D ambiguous. Deletions cut 3 bases from V and 5 bases from J, with 11 bases between. This CDR3 has 14 residues. CDR1 and CDR2 (germline): SGHVS, FQNEAQ. The CDR3 loop is CASSFGHQDQPQHF. CDR3 DNA sequence: TGTGCCAGCAGCTTTGGGCATCAAGATCAGCCCCAGCATTTT. Using reference TRBV7-8 and TRBJ1-5 for the parts outside the CDR3, the full variable domain is GAGVSQSPRYKVAKRGQDVALRCDPISGHVSLFWYQQALGQGPEFLTYFQNEAQLDKSGLPSDRFFAERPEGSVSTLKIQRTQQEDSAVYLCASSFGHQDQPQHFGDGTRLSIL.

The genes are TRBV7-9 and TRBJ2-1; 7 bases match TRBD2. Losses at the gene ends were 5 bases for V and 7 bases for J; bases not matched to a gene: 11. Germline CDR1 reads SEHNR; CDR2 reads FQNEAQ (reference sequence). This CDR3 is 15 amino acids long. For the CDR3, the DNA is TGTGCCAGCAGCCAAGCGGGGTTGGGTGGGAATGAGCAGTTCTTC. Its protein product is CASSQAGLGGNEQFF.

This clone appeared a single time. This chain connects TRBV19 to TRBJ2-5; 7 nucleotides match TRBD1. In germline, CDR1 is LNHDA, CDR2 SQIVND (reference sequence). This CDR3 spans 10 amino acids. V lost 9 bases to trimming and J lost 5 bases; unmatched junction nucleotides: 0. The CDR3 nucleotides read TGTGCCAGGACAGGGGAGACCCAGTACTTC. This sequence encodes CARTGETQYF.